In its sample, the clone carrying this T cell receptor (beta chain) was seen once. The target antigen is unknown. Mismatch with germline at one junction end may stem from a read error. 13 Jbeta primers and 60 Vbeta primers were used for the PCR. Sequencing used immunoSEQ multiplex PCR; TCRdb keeps in-frame clones, though not all of them. The table lists about 140,000 clones, 70% to 85% of them singletons. These data belong to a study of cytomegalovirus exposure and HLA in healthy donors. Whole-study results and caveats: Presence/absence comparisons presumed near-even sequencing depth among donors. With high specificity and sensitivity, the classifier reportedly diagnosed cytomegalovirus status.

Healthy bone marrow donors made up the donor group. The germline V gene has CDR1 SGDLS and CDR2 YYNGEE. This CDR3 spans 14 amino acids. Sequencing was done on a sample of PBMCs. This receptor was taken from a man aged 40-50 years in good health and CMV-seropositive. The chain combines TRBV9 with TRBJ1-4; D is undetermined. The CDR3 DNA reads TGTGCCAGCAGTGTAGGGCCCACGGGTGAAAAACTGTTTTTT. Translated, it gives CASSVGPTGEKLFF.